These T cell receptor beta chains were read from a single sample in a study of CD8 T cells in Susac syndrome. Each CDR3 protein gets one entry after TCRdb re-called the immunoSEQ multiplex PCR reads with MiXCR. The sample holds 80,000 or so distinct CDR3 sequences, about 92% seen once. Sequenced sample: CD4+ T cells from PBMCs. The receptors come from a human donor with Susac syndrome. Both conserved end residues are part of each CDR3. Each record gives: V gene, CDR3 protein.

TRBV7-2 | CASSLGSRSPETQYF
TRBV7-3 | CASSLRGTETREQFF
TRBV11-2 | CASSTLGGRANNEQFF
TRBV10-3 | CAIWTGVTDTQYF
TRBV6-4 | CASSEQVNQPQHF
TRBV2 | CASSEEEGNEKLFF
TRBV6-1 | CASSEPRVANYGYTF
TRBV6-1 | CASSDRDWTETQYF
TRBV7-6 | CASSPQGANTGELFF
TRBV10-3 | CAISNIANEKLFF
TRBV27 | CASSSWGTGSYEQYF
TRBV2 | CASSSSGLRIGEQFF
TRBV7-7 | CASSSLMGPQETQYF
TRBV5-5 | CASSLLGREQFF
TRBV15 | CATSRERLFRDRGFGYTF
TRBV28 | CASSLEWETQYF
TRBV20-1 | CSAREPRLAGGVDEQFF
TRBV12-3/TRBV12-4 | CASSPGQGARGETQYF
TRBV10-3 | CAISGNGNTIYF
TRBV24-1 | CATSDLAPSGRSDTQYF